This TCR beta chain was captured in a study of T-cell reconstitution after alpha-beta-depleted transplantation in children. Findings and caveats of the study: At around two months after transplant, the alpha-beta T cells were reportedly derived from several hundred expanded clones that came from non-depleted graft cells. One year after transplant, T-cell counts and diversity came mostly from newly produced T cells.

As to this clonotype: Its antigen is unidentified.

Preparation of the TCRbeta library was carried out with unique molecular identifiers. TCRdb recomputed calls from the PCR reads with MiXCR, one row per CDR3 protein. The repertoire has about 400,000 distinct CDR3 sequences, roughly 16% of them found once; the top ten carry 25% to 30%. The clonotype comes from a boy less than two years old who had a stem cell transplant for Wiskott-Aldrich syndrome, so the T cells may come from the graft donor. Sample: PBMCs, mostly from graft donor cells, taken 360 days after TCRalphabeta/CD19-depleted stem cell transplant.

The CDR3 loop reads CASSVGPTMNTEAFF. As DNA, the CDR3 is TGCGCCAGCAGTGTGGGGCCTACAATGAACACTGAAGCTTTCTTT. This rearrangement joins TRBV10-2 to TRBJ1-1, with TRBD1 as a possible D gene (5 bases). The germline gives CDR1 WSHSY, CDR2 SAAADI. This CDR3 is built from 15 residues. V lost 4 bases and J 0 bases, leaving 12 bases between the germline ends.